This is a list of T cell receptor beta chains from one sample in a study of T cell responses to AZD1222 COVID-19 vaccine. The method was immunoSEQ multiplex PCR; TCRdb's version includes in-frame clones alone and lacks a portion of them. The sample shows approximately 65,000 clones, around 80% of them seen only once. Here the sequenced sample was peripheral blood, taken on day 0 of AZD1222 vaccination. Receptors originate from an adult in good health. The CDR3 runs from the conserved cysteine through the conserved F or W. The D gene is left open where the match is weak. Some rows have no size entry. The others give once, few or many, or a class for an expanded clone.

TRBV21-1	.	TRBJ1-2	.	CASSKAGRPGQGLYGYTF	TGTGCCAGCAGCAAAGCGGGGAGGCCGGGACAGGGACTCTATGGCTACACCTTC
TRBV5-1	.	TRBJ1-4	.	CASRMGHSTNEKLFF	TGCGCCAGCAGGATGGGACATTCGACTAATGAAAAACTGTTTTTT
TRBV5-1	.	TRBJ2-5	.	CASSLKGPQETQYF	TGCGCCAGCAGCTTGAAAGGCCCTCAAGAGACCCAGTACTTC
TRBV15	.	TRBJ2-1	TRBD2	CATSTRSGSAGGRSYNEQFF	TGTGCCACCAGCACCCGGAGCGGGTCAGCGGGGGGTCGCTCCTACAATGAGCAGTTCTTC
TRBV4-3	.	TRBJ2-1	.	CASSQGRTYNEQFF	TGCGCCAGCAGCCAAGGGCGGACCTACAATGAGCAGTTCTTC
TRBV28	.	TRBJ2-2	TRBD2	CASSLWRLAGGPGELFF	TGTGCCAGCAGTTTATGGCGACTAGCGGGGGGGCCCGGGGAGCTGTTTTTT
TRBV2	.	TRBJ2-7	TRBD2	CASSVVTSGGYDEQYF	TGTGCCAGCAGTGTGGTGACTAGCGGGGGATACGACGAGCAGTACTTC
TRBV2	few	TRBJ1-2	.	CARVTGTEALGYTF	TGTGCCAGGGTTACCGGGACCGAGGCCCTAGGCTACACCTTC
TRBV7-6	few	TRBJ1-1	.	CASRGMNTEAFF	TGTGCCAGCAGAGGTATGAACACTGAAGCTTTCTTT
TRBV5-1	.	TRBJ2-2	TRBD2	CASSLETSPGELFF	TGCGCCAGCAGCTTGGAGACTAGCCCCGGGGAGCTGTTTTTT
TRBV11-3	.	TRBJ2-2	.	CASSLVGAGELFF	TGTGCCAGCAGCTTAGTGGGCGCCGGGGAGCTGTTTTTT
TRBV4-2	.	TRBJ2-5	.	CASSPRVFTETQYF	TGTGCCAGCAGCCCACGGGTCTTCACTGAGACCCAGTACTTC
TRBV9	.	TRBJ2-2	.	CASSPLVGEKNTGELFF	TGTGCCAGCAGCCCACTGGTTGGGGAAAAAAACACCGGGGAGCTGTTTTTT
TRBV2	.	TRBJ2-3	.	CASVWGADTQYF	TGTGCCAGCGTTTGGGGGGCAGATACGCAGTATTTT
TRBV4-1	.	TRBJ2-7	TRBD2	CASSRTSTSGGTYEQYF	TGCGCCAGCAGCCGCACATCCACTAGCGGGGGAACCTACGAGCAGTACTTC
TRBV6-2/TRBV6-3	.	TRBJ2-7	.	CASSYSPAWKGSIFSEQYF	TGTGCCAGCAGTTACTCTCCGGCATGGAAGGGGTCGATATTTTCCGAGCAGTACTTC
TRBV6-5	.	TRBJ2-3	TRBD2	CASRLRGGTDTQYF	TGTGCCAGCAGGCTCCGCGGGGGGACCGATACGCAGTATTTT
TRBV7-3	.	TRBJ2-3	TRBD2	CASSNGLGGRTQYF	TGTGCCAGCAGCAACGGACTAGGAGGACGTACGCAGTATTTT
TRBV9	.	TRBJ1-4	TRBD1	CASSPERTGGEEKLFF	TGTGCCAGCAGCCCCGAAAGGACAGGGGGGGAAGAAAAACTGTTTTTT
TRBV5-1	.	TRBJ1-3	TRBD1	CASSFGTGLGNTIYF	TGCGCCAGCAGCTTTGGGACAGGGTTGGGAAACACCATATATTTT
TRBV3-1/TRBV3-2	.	TRBJ1-2	.	CASSQGTRTNYGYTF	TGTGCCAGCAGCCAAGGGACACGAACTAACTATGGCTACACCTTC
TRBV4-3	.	TRBJ1-1	.	CASSQGHRDTEAFF	TGCGCCAGCAGCCAAGGTCACAGAGACACTGAAGCTTTCTTT
TRBV5-4	.	TRBJ2-7	.	CASSDRGGLSSYEQYF	TGTGCCAGCAGCGACCGGGGCGGTCTTAGCTCCTACGAGCAGTACTTC
TRBV6-1	.	TRBJ1-1	.	CASSNRQNTEAFF	TGTGCCAGCAGTAACCGACAGAACACTGAAGCTTTCTTT
TRBV6-1	.	TRBJ1-3	.	CASSEAGPGNTIYF	TGTGCCAGCAGTGAAGCGGGGCCTGGAAACACCATATATTTT
TRBV11-2	.	TRBJ2-7	.	CASSLVGGEQYF	TGTGCCAGCAGCTTAGTAGGGGGGGAGCAGTACTTC
TRBV6-2/TRBV6-3	.	TRBJ1-1	TRBD1	CASSPDRGQAFF	TGTGCCAGCAGCCCCGACAGGGGGCAAGCTTTCTTT
TRBV7-8	.	TRBJ1-6	TRBD1	CASSPILGTGGSSPLHF	TGTGCCAGCAGCCCAATCCTAGGGACAGGGGGTTCTTCACCCCTCCACTTT
TRBV19	once	TRBJ2-7	.	CASSRAVEPYEQYF	TGTGCCAGTAGTCGGGCAGTTGAGCCCTACGAGCAGTACTTC
TRBV7-9	few	TRBJ1-2	.	CASSSNVGGVNYGYTF	TGTGCCAGCAGCTCAAATGTTGGGGGAGTTAACTATGGCTACACCTTC
TRBV2	.	TRBJ2-1	.	CASSDRNEQFF	TGTGCCAGCAGTGACCGCAATGAGCAGTTCTTC
TRBV28	once	TRBJ2-2	.	CASSFFGATGELFF	TGTGCCAGCAGTTTTTTTGGGGCCACCGGGGAGCTGTTTTTT
TRBV30	.	TRBJ2-2	.	CAWRHDYSTGELFF	TGTGCCTGGAGGCATGACTACAGCACCGGGGAGCTGTTTTTT
TRBV27	.	TRBJ2-7	.	CASRQGGRYEQYF	TGTGCCAGCAGGCAAGGGGGGCGCTACGAGCAGTACTTC
TRBV5-1	.	TRBJ2-5	TRBD1	CASSPEQGYIQETQYF	TGCGCCAGCAGCCCGGAACAGGGGTATATACAAGAGACCCAGTACTTC
TRBV29-1	.	TRBJ1-2	.	CSVDTGQNYGYTF	TGCAGCGTTGACACTGGACAGAACTATGGCTACACCTTC
TRBV6-5	.	TRBJ2-7	.	CASSQQYEQYF	TGTGCCAGCAGCCAACAATACGAGCAGTACTTC
TRBV7-3	.	TRBJ2-2	.	CASRLASSAGELFF	TGTGCCAGCAGGTTGGCTAGCAGTGCCGGGGAGCTGTTTTTT
TRBV19	.	TRBJ1-5	TRBD1	CASSTGWQGAIEGDQPQHF	TGTGCCAGTAGTACCGGGTGGCAGGGGGCTATAGAGGGGGATCAGCCCCAGCATTTT
TRBV12-3/TRBV12-4	.	TRBJ1-2	.	CASHAGEGDGYTF	TGTGCCAGCCACGCAGGGGAGGGTGATGGCTACACCTTC
TRBV2	few	TRBJ2-1	TRBD1	CASSAANLAGGTYEQFF	TGTGCCAGCAGTGCCGCCAATTTGGCAGGGGGAACGTATGAGCAGTTCTTC
TRBV6-2/TRBV6-3	once	TRBJ2-3	TRBD2	CASSTFILAGGSTDTQYF	TGTGCCAGCAGTACTTTTATACTAGCGGGGGGGAGCACAGATACGCAGTATTTT
TRBV24-1	few	TRBJ2-7	TRBD2	CATTREVYEQYF	TGTGCCACCACACGGGAGGTATACGAGCAGTACTTC
TRBV27	.	TRBJ2-1	TRBD1	CASSFGQGAYNEQFF	TGTGCCAGCAGTTTTGGGCAGGGGGCCTACAATGAGCAGTTCTTC
TRBV6-2/TRBV6-3	.	TRBJ1-2	TRBD1	CASSSPGQGAVGYTF	TGTGCCAGCAGTTCTCCGGGACAGGGGGCTGTTGGCTACACCTTC
TRBV7-8	few	TRBJ2-1	.	CASSPRGEGVMRGNEQFF	TGTGCCAGCAGCCCTAGAGGGGAAGGGGTAATGCGAGGCAATGAGCAGTTCTTC
TRBV7-8	.	TRBJ2-7	TRBD2	CASSFSASGAYEQYF	TGTGCCAGCAGCTTTTCGGCTAGCGGGGCCTACGAGCAGTACTTC
TRBV13	.	TRBJ2-3	.	CASSLGRGAGGTDTQYF	TGTGCCAGCAGCTTAGGCAGGGGGGCCGGAGGCACAGATACGCAGTATTTT
TRBV27	.	TRBJ1-6	TRBD1	CASSLSRDRTNSPLHF	TGTGCCAGCAGTTTATCCCGGGACAGGACCAATTCACCCCTCCACTTT
TRBV28	.	TRBJ2-7	.	CASRGGWNNYEQYF	TGTGCCAGCAGAGGCGGGTGGAATAACTACGAGCAGTACTTC
TRBV6-5	.	TRBJ2-2	TRBD1	CASSYAGQGNTGELFF	TGTGCCAGCAGTTACGCGGGACAGGGGAACACCGGGGAGCTGTTTTTT
TRBV7-9	.	TRBJ1-2	TRBD1	CASSSNSRTGWGYGYTF	TGTGCCAGCAGCTCCAACAGTAGGACAGGGTGGGGCTATGGCTACACCTTC
TRBV18	.	TRBJ1-2	TRBD1	CASSPGQEGYGYTF	TGTGCCAGCTCACCGGGACAGGAGGGCTATGGCTACACCTTC
TRBV5-1	.	TRBJ2-2	.	CASSFTTFTGELFF	TGCGCCAGCAGCTTCACGACTTTCACCGGGGAGCTGTTTTTT
TRBV6-5	once	TRBJ1-5	.	CASRAGNQPQHF	TGTGCCAGCCGGGCAGGGAATCAGCCCCAGCATTTT
TRBV19	.	TRBJ2-1	.	CASSIVILGTDEQFF	TGTGCCAGTAGTATAGTAATTCTAGGGACTGATGAGCAGTTCTTC
TRBV5-1	.	TRBJ1-5	.	CASSPGTTGSRPQHF	TGCGCCAGCAGCCCCGGGACTACCGGTTCTCGGCCCCAGCATTTT
TRBV19	.	TRBJ1-5	TRBD1	CASSIFWDREYSQPQHF	TGTGCCAGTAGTATTTTCTGGGACAGGGAATACAGTCAGCCCCAGCATTTT
TRBV5-1	.	TRBJ2-5	TRBD2	CASSSGTSKETQYF	TGCGCCAGCAGCTCCGGGACTAGCAAAGAGACCCAGTACTTC
TRBV5-4	.	TRBJ2-7	TRBD1	CASSLGTGQGAYEQYF	TGTGCCAGCAGCTTGGGCACGGGACAGGGGGCATACGAGCAGTACTTC